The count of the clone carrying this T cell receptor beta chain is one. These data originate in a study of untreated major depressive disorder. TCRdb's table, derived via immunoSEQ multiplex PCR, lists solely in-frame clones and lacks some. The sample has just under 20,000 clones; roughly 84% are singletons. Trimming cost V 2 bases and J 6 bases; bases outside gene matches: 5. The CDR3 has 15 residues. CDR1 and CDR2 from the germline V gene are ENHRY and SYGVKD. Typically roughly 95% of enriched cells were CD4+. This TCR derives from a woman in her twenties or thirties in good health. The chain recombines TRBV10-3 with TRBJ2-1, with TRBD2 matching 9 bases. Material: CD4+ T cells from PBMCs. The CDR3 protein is CAISEGLARINEQFF. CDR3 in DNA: TGTGCCATCAGTGAGGGACTAGCGCGTATCAATGAGCAGTTCTTC.